This TCR beta chain was captured by sequencing in a study of OX40 agonist ivuxolimab in advanced cancers. Assay used: immunoSEQ multiplex PCR; TCRdb lists only in-frame clones, some missing. Of 50,000 to 75,000 clones in the sample, around 90% are singletons; the top ten hold 5.2%. The CDR3 contains 17 residues. The ends were cut back, 0 bases at V and 3 bases at J, with 18 bases in the middle. Germline V gene lookup returns CDR1 MGHRA and CDR2 YSYEKL. The sample here was CD4+ or CD8+ T cells sorted from blood, taken in a trial of the OX40 agonist ivuxolimab. This clonotype originated in an adult with an advanced solid tumor such as melanoma, head and neck, liver or kidney cancer. The chain joins TRBV4-1 to TRBJ2-7, with D perhaps assigned TRBD1 or TRBD2 (5 bases each). CDR3 DNA: TGCGCCAGCAGCCAAGAGGGGGTGTCCCACTACCTCTACGAGCAGTACTTC. Translated: CASSQEGVSHYLYEQYF.